This T cell receptor (beta chain) stems from a study of T-cell memory formation after mild COVID-19. Whole-study results and caveats: Several responding clones turned up in pre-infection memory, indicating that cross-reactive memory may have taken part.

Germline lookup yields CDR1 DFQATT and CDR2 SNEGSKA (reference sequence). V was trimmed by 6 bases and J by 6 bases, leaving 12 bases between them. The CDR3 runs to 11 residues. Note on this clonotype: Its antigen is not identified.

TCRdb itself ran the 5' RACE reads through MiXCR, one entry per CDR3 protein. This sample yields around 250,000 distinct CDR3 sequences, of which 15% to 20% are seen a single time; over 20% belongs to the top ten. The rearrangement joins TRBV20-1 to TRBJ2-7, with D unclear. Sequencing was done on a sample of PBMCs or a T cell subset sorted from them (not recorded which). This receptor was taken from a man aged 18 to 29 who had mild COVID-19 (a few samples of this study predate the infection). Cell type and time point are not known. The CDR3 region is CSADFLGEQYF. DNA for the CDR3: TGCAGTGCGGATTTTCTGGGCGAGCAGTACTTC.